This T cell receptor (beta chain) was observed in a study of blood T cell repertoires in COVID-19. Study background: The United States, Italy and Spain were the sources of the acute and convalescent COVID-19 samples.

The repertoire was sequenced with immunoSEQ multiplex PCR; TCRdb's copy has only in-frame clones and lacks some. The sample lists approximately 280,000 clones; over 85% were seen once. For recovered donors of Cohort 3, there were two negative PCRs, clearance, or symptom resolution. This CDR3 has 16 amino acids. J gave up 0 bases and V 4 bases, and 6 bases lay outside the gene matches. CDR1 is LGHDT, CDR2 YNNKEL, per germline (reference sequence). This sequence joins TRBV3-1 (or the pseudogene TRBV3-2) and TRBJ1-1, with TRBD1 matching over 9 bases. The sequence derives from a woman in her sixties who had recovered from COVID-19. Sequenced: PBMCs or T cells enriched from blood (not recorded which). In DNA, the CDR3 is TGTGCCAGCAGCCGACAGGGGGTTGACATGAACACTGAAGCTTTCTTT. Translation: CASSRQGVDMNTEAFF.